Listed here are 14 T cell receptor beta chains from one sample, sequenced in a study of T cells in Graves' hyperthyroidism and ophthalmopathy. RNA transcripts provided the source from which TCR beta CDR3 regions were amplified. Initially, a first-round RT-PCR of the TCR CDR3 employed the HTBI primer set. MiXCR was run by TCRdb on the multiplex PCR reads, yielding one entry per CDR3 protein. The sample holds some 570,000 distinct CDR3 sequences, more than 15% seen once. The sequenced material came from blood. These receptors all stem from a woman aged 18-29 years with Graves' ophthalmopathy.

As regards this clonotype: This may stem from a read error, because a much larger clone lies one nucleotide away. The CDR3: CASSPGLAGEGSCNEQFF. CDR3 nucleotide sequence: TGTGCCAGCAGCCCGGGACTAGCGGGAGAGGGATCCTGCAATGAGCAGTTCTTC. The gene calls are TRBV2 and TRBJ2-1, with TRBD2 matching 14 bases. CDR1 and CDR2 (germline): SNHLY, FYNNEI. The CDR3 runs 18 residues.

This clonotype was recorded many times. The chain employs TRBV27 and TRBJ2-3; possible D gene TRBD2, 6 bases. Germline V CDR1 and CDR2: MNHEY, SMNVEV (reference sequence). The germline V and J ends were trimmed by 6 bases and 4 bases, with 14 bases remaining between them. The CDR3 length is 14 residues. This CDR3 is CASSRGRGADTQYF. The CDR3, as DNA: TGTGCCAGCAGCCGCGGGCGGGGTGCAGATACGCAGTATTTT.

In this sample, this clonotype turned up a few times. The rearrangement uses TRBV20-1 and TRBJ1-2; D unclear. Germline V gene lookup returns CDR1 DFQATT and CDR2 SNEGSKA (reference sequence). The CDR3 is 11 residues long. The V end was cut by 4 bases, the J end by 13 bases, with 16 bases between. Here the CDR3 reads CSAIPLSHPTF. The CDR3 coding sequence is TGCAGTGCTATCCCATTGTCCCATCCCACCTTC.

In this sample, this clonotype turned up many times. CDR3 bases: TGTGCCAGCAGCTTGACTTTACCAGATACGCAGTATTTT. As protein: CASSLTLPDTQYF. The chain has TRBV7-3 and TRBJ2-3; D not certain. The CDR3 length is 13 residues. Deletions cut 3 bases from V and 4 bases from J, with 8 bases between. The germline V gene encodes CDR1 SGHTA and CDR2 FQGTGA.

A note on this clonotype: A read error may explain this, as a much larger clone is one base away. The CDR3 loop reads CASSSIGGSPADEQFF. DNA of the CDR3: TGTGCCAGCAGTTCCATCGGGGGCTCCCCAGCCGATGAGCAGTTCTTC. The chain couples TRBV27 to TRBJ2-1; D is possibly TRBD1 or TRBD2 (6 bases each). CDR3 length: 16 residues. Germline CDR1 reads MNHEY; CDR2 reads SMNVEV (reference sequence). Trimming cost V 4 bases and J 8 bases, with 21 bases left between them.

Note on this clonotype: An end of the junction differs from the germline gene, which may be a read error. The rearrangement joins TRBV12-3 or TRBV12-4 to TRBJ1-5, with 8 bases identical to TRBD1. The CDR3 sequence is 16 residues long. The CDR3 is CASSSLGTGLNQLQHF. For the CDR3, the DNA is TGTGCCAGCAGTTCCCTTGGGACAGGCCTAAATCAGCTCCAGCATTTT.

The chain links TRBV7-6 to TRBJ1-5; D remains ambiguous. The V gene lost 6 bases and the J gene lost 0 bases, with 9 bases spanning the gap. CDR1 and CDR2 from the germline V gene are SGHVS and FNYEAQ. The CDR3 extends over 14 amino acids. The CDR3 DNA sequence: TGTGCCAGCAGTCCCGGCAGTAGCAATCAGCCCCAGCATTTT. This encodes CASSPGSSNQPQHF.

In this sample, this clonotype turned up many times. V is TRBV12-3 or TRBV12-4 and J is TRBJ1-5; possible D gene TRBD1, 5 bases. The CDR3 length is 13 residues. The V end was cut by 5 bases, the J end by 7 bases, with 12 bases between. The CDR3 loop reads CASSLGGGQPQHF. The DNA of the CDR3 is TGTGCCAGCAGTCTCGGGGGTGGCCAGCCCCAGCATTTT.

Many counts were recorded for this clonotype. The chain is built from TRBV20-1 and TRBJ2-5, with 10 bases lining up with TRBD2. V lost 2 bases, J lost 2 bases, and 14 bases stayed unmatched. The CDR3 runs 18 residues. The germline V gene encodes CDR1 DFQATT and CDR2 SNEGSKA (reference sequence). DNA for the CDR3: TGCAGTGCTAGAAAAGAGCGGGAGGGCCCAGTTGGGCAAGAGACCCAGTACTTC. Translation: CSARKEREGPVGQETQYF.

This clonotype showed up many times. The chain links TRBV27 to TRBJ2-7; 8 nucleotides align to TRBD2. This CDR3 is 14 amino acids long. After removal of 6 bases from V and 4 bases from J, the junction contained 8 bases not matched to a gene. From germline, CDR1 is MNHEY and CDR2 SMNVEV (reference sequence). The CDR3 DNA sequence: TGTGCCAGCAGCCACGCAACTAGCGGATACGAGCAGTACTTC. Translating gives CASSHATSGYEQYF.

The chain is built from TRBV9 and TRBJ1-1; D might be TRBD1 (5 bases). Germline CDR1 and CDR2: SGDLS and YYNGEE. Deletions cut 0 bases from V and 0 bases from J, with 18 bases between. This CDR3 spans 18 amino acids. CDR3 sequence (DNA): TGTGCCAGCAGCGTAGTTGTGGGGGACGCATACATGAACACTGAAGCTTTCTTT. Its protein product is CASSVVVGDAYMNTEAFF.

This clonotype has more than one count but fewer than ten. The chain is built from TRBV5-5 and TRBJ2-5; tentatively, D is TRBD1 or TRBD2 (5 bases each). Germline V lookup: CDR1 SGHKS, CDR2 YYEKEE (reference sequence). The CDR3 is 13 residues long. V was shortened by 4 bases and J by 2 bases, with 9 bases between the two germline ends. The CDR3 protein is CASSGDLQETQYF. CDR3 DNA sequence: TGTGCCAGCAGCGGGGACCTACAAGAGACCCAGTACTTC.

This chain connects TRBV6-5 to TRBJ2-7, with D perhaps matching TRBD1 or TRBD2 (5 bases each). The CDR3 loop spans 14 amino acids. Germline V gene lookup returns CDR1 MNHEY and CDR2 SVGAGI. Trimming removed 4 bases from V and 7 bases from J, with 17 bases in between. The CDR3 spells CASSLQTEGSEQYF. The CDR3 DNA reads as TGTGCCAGCAGTTTACAGACAGAGGGGAGTGAGCAGTACTTC.

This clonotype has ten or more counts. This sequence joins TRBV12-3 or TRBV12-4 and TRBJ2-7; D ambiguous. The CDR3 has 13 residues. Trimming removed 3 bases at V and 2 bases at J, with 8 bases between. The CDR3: CASSLSPPYEQYF. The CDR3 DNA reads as TGTGCCAGCAGTTTGAGCCCCCCCTACGAGCAGTACTTC.